What follows are 23 T cell receptor beta chains derived from one specimen sequenced in a study of regulatory T cells in long-lasting Graves disease. Described time point: newly diagnosed GD, antithyroid drugs for less than 3 months. RNA extracted from PBMCs served as the sequencing template. CDR3 regions were amplified by Arm-PCR using iRepertoire HTBI primers to build TCR beta libraries. MiXCR, run by TCRdb on the multiplex PCR reads, gives a single entry per CDR3 protein. The repertoire has 240,000 or so distinct CDR3 sequences, 20% of them found once; the top ten carry approximately 15%. The sequencing used peripheral blood mononuclear cells (PBMCs), collected at new diagnosis, from a patient treated with antithyroid drugs. Receptors were obtained from a female donor with Graves disease.

This clonotype was detected once. This may be a read error: a much more frequent sequence differs by one nucleotide. The gene calls are TRBV6-5 and TRBJ2-6; no definite D call. The germline gives CDR1 MNHEY, CDR2 SVGAGI. This CDR3 has 15 residues. The V end was cut by 2 bases, the J end by 0 bases, with 5 bases between. CDR3 in amino acids: CASSYASSGANVLTF. CDR3 DNA: TGTGCCAGCAGTTACGCGAGCTCTGGGGCCAACGTCCTGACTTTC.

The chain joins TRBV12-3 or TRBV12-4 to TRBJ2-5; D unresolved. Trimming stripped 2 bases from V and 1 base from J, with 8 bases between. This CDR3 has 14 amino acids. CDR3 region: CASSLPETQETQYF. The CDR3 DNA sequence: TGTGCCAGCAGTTTACCCGAAACCCAAGAGACCCAGTACTTC.

The chain is built from TRBV27 and TRBJ2-7; 7 bases line up with TRBD2. Germline CDR1 is MNHEY and CDR2 is SMNVEV (reference sequence). This CDR3 has 16 residues. J lost 1 base, V lost 5 bases, and 11 bases had no gene match. CDR3 sequence (DNA): TGTGCCAGCAGTCCTTCGGGGAGCGGGATATCCTACGAGCAGTACTTC. It is translated as CASSPSGSGISYEQYF.

This clonotype occurred many times. The chain employs TRBV2 and TRBJ1-4; D gene uncertain. The CDR3 is made up of 12 amino acids. Per germline, CDR1 SNHLY and CDR2 FYNNEI. Trimming shortened V by 7 bases and J by 6 bases, and 9 bases separated the two germline ends. This chain's CDR3 is CASMMTDEKLFF. The CDR3 DNA follows: TGTGCCAGCATGATGACGGATGAAAAACTGTTTTTT.

Only a few counts were recorded for this clonotype. The chain uses TRBV20-1 and TRBJ2-7; D gene unclear. The CDR3 contains 12 residues. The germline V and J ends were trimmed by 5 bases and 2 bases, with 10 bases remaining between them. Germline CDR1 is DFQATT and CDR2 is SNEGSKA (reference sequence). The chain's CDR3 is CSASSLTYEQYF. The CDR3 nucleotides are TGCAGTGCTTCCAGCCTGACCTACGAGCAGTACTTC.

This clonotype was seen ten or more times. The gene calls are TRBV15 and TRBJ2-1; 8 bases are a match to TRBD2. Germline-derived CDR1 and CDR2 are LNHNV and YYDKDF (reference sequence). This CDR3 is 16 amino acids long. V lost 5 bases, J lost 1 base, and 7 bases stayed unmatched. For the CDR3, the DNA is TGTGCCACCAGCGGTCCGGGGGGGCGTTCCTACAATGAGCAGTTCTTC. The encoded protein is CATSGPGGRSYNEQFF.

The chain uses TRBV6-9 and TRBJ2-3, with D uncertain. V was clipped by 3 bases and J by 10 bases, with 17 bases between them. This CDR3 has 14 residues. CDR1 MNHGY and CDR2 SVAAGI come from the germline V gene. The CDR3, as DNA: TGTGCCAGCAGTTACGGGTCAGCCGAAGTTGCGCAGTATTTT. It encodes CASSYGSAEVAQYF.

The chain couples TRBV2 to TRBJ2-1; D may match TRBD1 or TRBD2 (9 bases each). Germline V gives CDR1 SNHLY, CDR2 FYNNEI. V lost 3 bases to trimming and J lost 7 bases, with 22 bases between them. The CDR3 length is 17 residues. The CDR3 sequence: CASSDTGGGGARNEQFF. CDR3 nucleotides: TGTGCCAGCAGTGACACAGGGGGCGGGGGGGCCCGGAATGAGCAGTTCTTC.

This clonotype was detected many times. The chain links TRBV20-1 to TRBJ1-5, with D perhaps TRBD1 (5 bases). The germline V gene encodes CDR1 DFQATT and CDR2 SNEGSKA (reference sequence). The V end was cut by 5 bases, the J end by 9 bases, with 17 bases between. This CDR3 region has 13 residues. In DNA, the CDR3 is TGCAGTGCTTTAGGGACGGGGACTGGGCCCCAGCATTTT. Protein product: CSALGTGTGPQHF.

This clonotype was counted ten times or more. The chain employs TRBV20-1 and TRBJ2-7, with TRBD1 matching over 12 bases. V lost 7 bases and J lost 5; bases outside the gene matches: 12. CDR1 and CDR2 from the germline V gene are DFQATT and SNEGSKA (reference sequence). The CDR3 length is 15 residues. CDR3 coding DNA: TGCAGTGGCCTGGTCTTGGGACAGGGGGCAAACGAGCAGTACTTC. Protein product: CSGLVLGQGANEQYF.

This clonotype was seen at least ten times. This chain uses TRBV7-2 with TRBJ2-7; D gene unclear. This CDR3 has 13 residues. Germline loops: CDR1 SGHTA, CDR2 FQGNSA. Trimming pared 1 base from V and 3 bases from J, leaving 7 bases between. The CDR3 is CASSLERNYEQYF. CDR3 DNA sequence: TGTGCCAGCAGCTTAGAGCGAAACTACGAGCAGTACTTC.

This clonotype was seen repeatedly, ten times or more. At one boundary the junction diverges from the germline segment, which might be a read error. The V call is TRBV5-1, the J call TRBJ2-2; D is uncertain. Germline CDR1 SGHRS, CDR2 YFSETQ. The CDR3 runs 13 residues. The CDR3 DNA is TGTGCCAGCAGCTTAGATGTAACCGGGGAGCTGTTTTTT. Encoded protein: CASSLDVTGELFF.

This clonotype was observed many times. The V gene is TRBV12-3 or TRBV12-4, the J gene TRBJ1-1; 7 bases are a match to TRBD1. The CDR3 covers 13 residues. The V segment lost 5 bases and the J segment 3 bases; nucleotides outside the gene matches: 3. This chain's CDR3 is CASSTTGDTEAFF. CDR3 DNA sequence: TGTGCCAGCAGTACCACAGGGGACACTGAAGCTTTCTTT.

The V call is TRBV7-8, the J call TRBJ2-7; D is ambiguous. Trimming took off 5 bases at V and 6 bases at J, with 11 bases between the two ends. Per germline, CDR1 SGHVS and CDR2 FQNEAQ. The CDR3 totals 12 residues. DNA for the CDR3: TGTGCCAGCAGCCAAGGCAGTTTCGAGCAGTACTTC. It is translated as CASSQGSFEQYF.

This clonotype was counted ten times or more. V is TRBV28 and J is TRBJ2-5; perhaps TRBD2 as D (5 bases). V lost 6 bases to trimming and J lost 3 bases, with 8 bases between them. The germline V gene has CDR1 MDHEN and CDR2 SYDVKM. The CDR3 spans 12 residues. CDR3 in amino acids: CASRERKETQYF. CDR3 coding DNA: TGTGCCAGCAGAGAGCGGAAAGAGACCCAGTACTTC.

This clonotype came up once. One base separates it from a far larger clone, so it is likely a read error. The CDR3 ends on some other residue instead of the conserved phenylalanine or tryptophan, so this is likely a read error. This chain links TRBV2 with TRBJ1-5; a weak D match, TRBD1 (5 bases). This CDR3 comprises 15 residues. Germline V gene data show CDR1 as SNHLY and CDR2 as FYNNEI. The ends were cut back, 7 bases at V and 2 bases at J, with 15 bases in the middle. In nucleotides, the CDR3 is TGTGCCAGCACCTCCGGGACCTCGGGCAATCAGCCCCAGCATTCT. Translation: CASTSGTSGNQPQHS.

J is TRBJ2-2 and V is TRBV5-1, with no clear D. The V and J ends lost 7 bases and 3 bases respectively, with 7 bases between them. Germline CDR1 and CDR2: SGHRS and YFSETQ. This CDR3 is 12 amino acids long. CDR3 region: CASGDYTGELFF. CDR3 bases: TGCGCCAGCGGCGACTACACCGGGGAGCTGTTTTTT.

A remark on this clonotype: The CDR3 does not end in the conserved phenylalanine or tryptophan, so this is likely a read error. The CDR3 DNA reads TGTGCCAGCAGAACTAGCGGGGGTCGAGATACGCAGTATCTT. This gives the protein CASRTSGGRDTQYL. V usage is TRBV2 and J usage is TRBJ2-3, with TRBD2 identical over 11 bases. Germline values: CDR1 SNHLY, CDR2 FYNNEI. V lost 6 bases to trimming and J lost 5 bases; unmatched junction nucleotides: 4. The CDR3 sequence is 14 residues long.

This clonotype was recorded many times. This chain connects TRBV11-3 to TRBJ2-7; possibly TRBD1 for D (6 bases). The V gene lost 2 bases and the J gene lost 3 bases, with 17 bases spanning the gap. The CDR3 extends over 16 amino acids. The germline gives CDR1 SGHNT, CDR2 YENEEA. The CDR3 protein is CASSLRGTGTLYEQYF. As DNA, the CDR3 is TGTGCCAGCAGCTTAAGGGGCACCGGGACACTCTACGAGCAGTACTTC. Based on the CDR3 plus reference TRBV11-3 and TRBJ2-7, the full variable domain is EAGVVQSPRYKIIEKKQPVAFWCNPISGHNTLYWYLQNLGQGPELLIRYENEEAVDDSQLPKDRFSAERLKGVDSTLKIQPAELGDSAVYLCASSLRGTGTLYEQYFGPGTRLTVT.

This clonotype occurred many times. The chain employs TRBV2 and TRBJ2-3; possible D gene TRBD2, 6 bases. CDR1 is SNHLY, CDR2 FYNNEI, per germline. This CDR3 region has 13 residues. With 6 bases removed from V and 4 bases from J, the gap between germline ends came to 11 bases. CDR3: CASSDGSSDTQYF. CDR3 nucleotide sequence: TGTGCCAGCAGCGACGGGAGTTCAGATACGCAGTATTTT.

The CDR3 region is CASREVEIYNEQFF. The CDR3 DNA reads as TGTGCCAGCAGGGAGGTAGAGATCTACAATGAGCAGTTCTTC. V and J are TRBV2 and TRBJ2-1; a possible D gene is TRBD2 (5 bases). With 6 bases removed from V and 3 bases from J, the gap between germline ends came to 12 bases. Germline V gives CDR1 SNHLY, CDR2 FYNNEI. The CDR3 consists of 14 residues.

This clonotype was picked up a small number of times. The chain links TRBV20-1 to TRBJ1-3; D ambiguous. V was shortened by 4 bases and J by 0 bases, with 10 bases between the two germline ends. Germline V gives CDR1 DFQATT, CDR2 SNEGSKA (reference sequence). This CDR3 comprises 14 residues. The CDR3 loop is CSAIEGASGNTIYF. DNA of the CDR3: TGCAGTGCTATTGAGGGCGCCTCTGGAAACACCATATATTTT.

The gene calls are TRBV6-2 or TRBV6-3 and TRBJ2-7, with TRBD2 matching 13 bases. The CDR3 spans 15 residues. The germline CDR1 and CDR2 sequences are MNHEY and SVGEGT. Trimming at V came to 6 bases and at J to 9 bases, leaving 11 bases not matched to a gene. CDR3 DNA sequence: TGTGCCAGCAGGCCCTGGACTAGCGGGAGTCAGGCGCAGTACTTC. This gives the protein CASRPWTSGSQAQYF.